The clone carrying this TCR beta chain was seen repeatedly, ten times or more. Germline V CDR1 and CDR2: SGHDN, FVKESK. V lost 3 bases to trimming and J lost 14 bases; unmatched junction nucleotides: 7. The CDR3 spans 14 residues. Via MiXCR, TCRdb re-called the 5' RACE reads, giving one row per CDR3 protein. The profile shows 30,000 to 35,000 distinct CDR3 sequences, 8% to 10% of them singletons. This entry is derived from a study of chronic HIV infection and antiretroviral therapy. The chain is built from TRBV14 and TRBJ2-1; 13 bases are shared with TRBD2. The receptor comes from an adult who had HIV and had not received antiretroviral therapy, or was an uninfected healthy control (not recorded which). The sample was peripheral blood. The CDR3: CASSHRTSGSLKFF. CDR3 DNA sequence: TGTGCCAGCAGCCATCGGACTAGCGGGAGTCTCAAGTTCTTC.